In its sample, the clone carrying this T cell receptor (beta chain) was seen many times. What it recognizes is unknown. There are 15 residues in the CDR3. Trimming removed 5 bases from V and 10 bases from J, with 23 bases in between. Looked up from germline, CDR1 is SGHNT and CDR2 is YENEEA. This specimen belongs to a study of regulatory T cells in long-lasting Graves disease. Study as a whole: Newly diagnosed Graves' patients had under 3 months of antithyroid drugs.

The time point was: newly diagnosed GD, antithyroid drugs for less than 3 months. PBMCs were the source of the RNA used for TCR sequencing. Arm-PCR of CDR3 regions with iRepertoire HTBI primers generated TCR beta libraries. TCRdb fed the multiplex PCR reads into MiXCR, producing one record per CDR3 protein. The sample has about 200,000 distinct CDR3 sequences, less than 20% seen once. Study-level results: TCR diversity was lower in persistent than newly diagnosed Graves' disease.

These data were also filed under a second study, of T cells in Graves' hyperthyroidism and ophthalmopathy.

The rearrangement joins TRBV11-3 to TRBJ1-1; D is perhaps TRBD1 (6 bases). This material consisted of peripheral blood mononuclear cells (PBMCs), taken at new diagnosis, from a patient treated with antithyroid drugs. The origin of this receptor is a young woman with Graves disease. As DNA, the CDR3 is TGTGCCAGCAGCCCAAGAGATCGGACAGAAAACGGAGCTTTCTTT. It yields the protein CASSPRDRTENGAFF.